Following are 19 T cell receptor beta chains from one sample sequenced in a study of blood T cells in healthy people across ages. Using a J-beta primer mix together with a sample-barcoded 5' primer, a second PCR was run for roughly 6 to 12 cycles. TCRdb reprocessed the 5' RACE reads via MiXCR and lists one record per CDR3 protein. The sample carries some 1.4 million distinct CDR3 sequences, roughly 45% recorded once. Sequencing was done on a sample of blood. The origin of the receptors is a woman under 30 in good health.

The V and J genes are TRBV7-6 and TRBJ1-2; D is uncertain. This CDR3 is built from 14 residues. Between the trimmed V and J ends, which lost 2 bases and 2 bases, there was a span of 9 bases. CDR1 SGHVS and CDR2 FNYEAQ come from the germline V gene. The CDR3 region has the DNA TGTGCCAGCAGCTTAAAGTACGGGAACTATGGCTACACCTTC. It specifies CASSLKYGNYGYTF.

The gene calls are TRBV6-1 and TRBJ2-7, with 11 positions matching TRBD2. Germline lookup yields CDR1 MNHNS and CDR2 SASEGT. CDR3 size: 16 residues. V dropped 4 bases and J dropped 0; count of bases not matched to a gene: 5. The CDR3 nucleotides are TGTGCCAGCAGTGCTAGCGGGGGGTCGAGCTCCTACGAGCAGTACTTC. Its protein product is CASSASGGSSSYEQYF.

J is TRBJ2-3 and V is TRBV7-2, with D unresolved. Trimming stripped 7 bases from V and 7 bases from J, with 12 bases between. Per the germline V gene, CDR1 is SGHTA and CDR2 is FQGNSA. The CDR3 consists of 12 residues. The CDR3, as DNA: TGTGCCAGCACCGCTTCGGTGAATACGCAGTATTTT. This gives the protein CASTASVNTQYF.

This clonotype showed up many times. The V call is TRBV2, the J call TRBJ2-7, with 12 bases fitting TRBD2. The V segment lost 3 bases and the J segment 3 bases; nucleotides outside the gene matches: 12. This CDR3 has 18 amino acids. Germline V CDR1 and CDR2: SNHLY, FYNNEI. The DNA for the CDR3 is TGTGCCAGCAGTGAGGTCCTAGCGGGAGGGCCAATAGACTACGAGCAGTACTTC. Translation: CASSEVLAGGPIDYEQYF.

The chain combines TRBV20-1 with TRBJ2-1, with 9 bases aligning to TRBD2. V lost 0 bases and J lost 0; bases outside the gene matches: 6. The CDR3 loop spans 17 amino acids. CDR1 and CDR2 from the germline V gene are DFQATT and SNEGSKA (reference sequence). The CDR3 loop is CSARDRGSGSSYNEQFF. In DNA, the CDR3 is TGCAGTGCTAGAGATCGAGGTAGCGGGAGCTCCTACAATGAGCAGTTCTTC.

The chain carries TRBV5-1 and TRBJ2-1; TRBD1 aligns across 9 bases. CDR1 is SGHRS and CDR2 is YFSETQ in the germline V gene. This CDR3 spans 15 amino acids. V lost 1 base to trimming and J lost 8 bases; unmatched junction nucleotides: 7. The CDR3 spells CASSLLGTGMDEQFF. In nucleotides, the CDR3 is TGCGCCAGCAGCTTGTTAGGGACAGGGATGGATGAGCAGTTCTTC.

The chain links TRBV10-3 to TRBJ1-5; TRBD1 might be the D (5 bases). With 6 bases removed from V and 0 bases from J, the gap between germline ends came to 9 bases. The V gene's germline CDR1 is ENHRY and CDR2 SYGVKD. The length of the CDR3 is 14 residues. The CDR3 is CAIRDDSSNQPQHF. CDR3 coding DNA: TGTGCCATCAGGGACGACAGTAGCAATCAGCCCCAGCATTTT.

This clonotype was counted ten times or more. The gene calls are TRBV20-1 and TRBJ1-2; D gene uncertain. CDR1 DFQATT and CDR2 SNEGSKA come from the germline V gene (reference sequence). The CDR3 is 12 residues long. Trimming took off 3 bases at V and 3 bases at J, with 8 bases between the two ends. CDR3 residues: CSASGGDYGYTF. As DNA, the CDR3 is TGCAGTGCTAGTGGTGGAGACTATGGCTACACCTTC.

This chain links TRBV29-1 with TRBJ2-5, with D possibly TRBD2 on 6 matching bases. Trimming pared 7 bases from V and 11 bases from J, leaving 29 bases between. The CDR3 consists of 15 residues. Looked up from germline, CDR1 is SQVTM and CDR2 is ANQGSEA. The CDR3 region has the DNA TGCAGCGGCGAGACGGGGCTAGCGAAAGTCAATGAGCAGTACTTC. This translates into CSGETGLAKVNEQYF.

V and J are TRBV7-9 and TRBJ1-1, with D perhaps TRBD1 (5 bases). The CDR3 consists of 14 residues. Deletions cut 5 bases from V and 7 bases from J, with 17 bases between. Germline V gene lookup returns CDR1 SEHNR and CDR2 FQNEAQ (reference sequence). In DNA form, the CDR3 reads TGTGCCAGCAGCCCGCTCGCCAGTGGGGGTGAAGCTTTCTTT. This sequence encodes CASSPLASGGEAFF. The variable domain in full, completed from reference TRBV7-9 and TRBJ1-1, reads DTGVSQNPRHKITKRGQNVTFRCDPISEHNRLYWYRQTLGQGPEFLTYFQNEAQLEKSRLLSDRFSAERPKGSFSTLEIQRTEQGDSAMYLCASSPLASGGEAFFGQGTRLTVV.

This clonotype has just a few counts. J is TRBJ1-2 and V is TRBV29-1; TRBD1 aligns across 9 bases. The V segment lost 5 bases and the J segment 6 bases; nucleotides outside the gene matches: 7. The CDR3 totals 13 residues. Germline CDR1 reads SQVTM; CDR2 reads ANQGSEA. The CDR3 spells CSVPPGTGNGYTF. Written as DNA, the CDR3 is TGCAGCGTTCCCCCCGGGACAGGGAATGGCTACACCTTC.

This clonotype was detected once. V and J are TRBV3-1 and TRBJ2-5, with D possibly being TRBD2 (6 bases). CDR1 is LGHDT and CDR2 is YNNKEL in the germline V gene (reference sequence). The CDR3 covers 14 residues. Trimming removed 4 bases from V and 2 bases from J, with 11 bases in between. For the CDR3, the DNA is TGTGCCAGCAGCCGGATTGGGGGGCAAGAGACCCAGTACTTC. Translating gives CASSRIGGQETQYF.

The CDR3: CASSQGPDKVLFDEQYF. The CDR3 DNA reads TGCGCCAGCAGCCAAGGTCCGGACAAAGTCCTTTTCGACGAGCAGTACTTC. This chain joins TRBV5-1 and TRBJ2-7; D perhaps matches TRBD1 (5 bases). The germline V and J ends were trimmed by 4 bases and 5 bases, with 25 bases remaining between them. This CDR3 is 17 amino acids long. Per the germline V gene, CDR1 is SGHRS and CDR2 is YFSETQ.

This clonotype has only a few counts. The gene calls are TRBV6-6 and TRBJ1-2; perhaps TRBD1 as D (6 bases). Trimming removed 7 bases from V and 4 bases from J, with 16 bases in between. This CDR3 comprises 14 residues. Germline V gene data show CDR1 as MNHNY and CDR2 as SVGAGI (reference sequence). The CDR3, as DNA: TGTGCCAGCACCTTAGGACAGAAACCCTATGGCTACACCTTC. It specifies CASTLGQKPYGYTF.

This clonotype was seen only a few times. This chain joins TRBV12-3 or TRBV12-4 and TRBJ2-1; tentatively, D is TRBD1 or TRBD2 (5 bases each). The CDR3 spans 15 residues. V lost 6 bases and J lost 3, with 15 bases in between. CDR3 coding DNA: TGTGCCAGCAGACGGGGCCCGGGCCTCTACAATGAGCAGTTCTTC. Its protein is CASRRGPGLYNEQFF.

The rearrangement uses TRBV20-1 and TRBJ1-1; D perhaps matches TRBD1 (5 bases). From germline, CDR1 is DFQATT and CDR2 SNEGSKA (reference sequence). V was trimmed by 4 bases and J by 1 base, leaving 16 bases between them. The CDR3 contains 15 residues. In DNA, the CDR3 is TGCAGTGCTAACACGGGCGGGGGAGGGAACACTGAAGCTTTCTTT. Residues: CSANTGGGGNTEAFF.

This chain uses TRBV7-3 with TRBJ2-2; 8 bases align to TRBD2. The CDR3 loop spans 16 amino acids. Germline assignment: CDR1 SGHTA and CDR2 FQGTGA. The trim removed 5 bases at V and 7 bases at J, leaving 12 bases unmatched. The CDR3 coding sequence is TGTGCCAGCAGCCCTCATGTGGTGCGGGGGGACGGGGAGCTGTTTTTT. This encodes CASSPHVVRGDGELFF.

This clonotype turned up a few times. This chain links TRBV6-1 with TRBJ2-3; possibly TRBD2 for D (5 bases). The CDR3 loop spans 14 amino acids. CDR1 and CDR2 from the germline V gene are MNHNS and SASEGT. Trimming stripped 2 bases from V and 5 bases from J, with 11 bases between. The chain's CDR3 is CASSETPGEDTQYF. CDR3 coding DNA: TGTGCCAGCAGTGAAACGCCCGGGGAAGATACGCAGTATTTT.

A remark on this clonotype: One end of the junction is discordant with germline, which a read error may explain. V is TRBV4-2 and J is TRBJ1-1; D is possibly TRBD1 (6 bases). The CDR3 is made up of 14 amino acids. In germline, CDR1 is LGHNA, CDR2 YNFKEQ. CDR3 DNA: TGTGCCAGCGGCCAAATTGGGGGCGGACCTGAAGCTTTCTTT. Translation gives CASGQIGGGPEAFF.